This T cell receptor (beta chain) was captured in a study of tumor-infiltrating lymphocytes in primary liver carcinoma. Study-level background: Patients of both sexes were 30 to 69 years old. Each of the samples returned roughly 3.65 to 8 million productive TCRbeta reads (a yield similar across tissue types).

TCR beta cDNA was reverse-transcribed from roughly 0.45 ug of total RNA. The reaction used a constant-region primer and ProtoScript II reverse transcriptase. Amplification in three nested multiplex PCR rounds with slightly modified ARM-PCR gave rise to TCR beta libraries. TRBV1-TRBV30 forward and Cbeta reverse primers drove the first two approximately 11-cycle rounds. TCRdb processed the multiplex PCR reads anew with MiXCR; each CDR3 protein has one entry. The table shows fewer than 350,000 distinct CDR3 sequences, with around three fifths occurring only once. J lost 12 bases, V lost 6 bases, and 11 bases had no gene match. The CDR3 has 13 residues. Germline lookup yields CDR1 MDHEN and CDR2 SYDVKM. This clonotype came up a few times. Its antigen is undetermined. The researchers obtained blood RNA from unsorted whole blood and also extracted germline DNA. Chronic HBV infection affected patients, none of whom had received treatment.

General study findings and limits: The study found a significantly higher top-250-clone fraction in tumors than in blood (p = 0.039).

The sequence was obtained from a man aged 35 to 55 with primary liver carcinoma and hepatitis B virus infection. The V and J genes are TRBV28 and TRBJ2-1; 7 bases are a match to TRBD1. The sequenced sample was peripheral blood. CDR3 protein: CASSTGRGRPQFF. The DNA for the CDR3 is TGTGCCAGCAGCACGGGAAGGGGGCGGCCGCAGTTCTTC.